The 3 T cell receptor beta chains below come from one sample, sequenced in a study of T cell responses to AZD1222 COVID-19 vaccine. TCRdb's copy holds only in-frame clones and misses some; the assay was immunoSEQ multiplex PCR. The sample contains about 140,000 clones, roughly nine tenths of which appear only once. The source material was peripheral blood, sampled on day 0 of AZD1222 vaccination. The receptors originated from an adult in good health.

This chain uses TRBV15 with TRBJ2-7, with a tentative D call TRBD2 (5 bases). This CDR3 has 14 amino acids. V shed 1 base and J shed 3 bases, with 10 bases lying between them. CDR1 is LNHNV, CDR2 YYDKDF, per germline (reference sequence). The CDR3, as DNA: TGTGCCACCAGCAGAGGGGTCGGAGGCTACGAGCAGTACTTC. Translation: CATSRGVGGYEQYF.

The chain couples TRBV2 to TRBJ1-5; TRBD1 aligns across 7 bases. V trimming: 1 base; J trimming: 3 bases; junction bases outside the gene matches: 3. CDR3 size: 15 residues. CDR1 SNHLY and CDR2 FYNNEI come from the germline V gene. The chain's CDR3 is CASSEGDSANQPQHF. In DNA, the CDR3 is TGTGCCAGCAGTGAAGGGGACAGCGCCAATCAGCCCCAGCATTTT.

This sequence joins TRBV19 and TRBJ2-2; 8 bases align to TRBD2. This CDR3 spans 14 amino acids. CDR1 and CDR2 from the germline V gene are LNHDA and SQIVND (reference sequence). V shed 3 bases and J 6 bases; nucleotides not matched to a gene: 3. DNA for the CDR3: TGTGCCAGTAGTATTGGCGGGGGGCCCGGGGAGCTGTTTTTT. It encodes CASSIGGGPGELFF.